The next 24 T cell receptor beta chains were all read from a single sample in a study of T cell responses to AZD1222 COVID-19 vaccine. Data came from immunoSEQ multiplex PCR; TCRdb stores just in-frame clones and leaves some out. The data contain around 200,000 clones, roughly 88% of them singletons. Specimen: peripheral blood, collected on day 0 of AZD1222 vaccination. The receptors come from an adult in good health.

This clone has a handful of counts. The chain combines TRBV7-3 with TRBJ2-7; 8 bases are shared with TRBD2. This CDR3 has 14 residues. Trimming removed 1 base from V and 3 bases from J; junction bases left unmatched: 2. Germline assignment: CDR1 SGHTA and CDR2 FQGTGA. The CDR3 spells CASSLMAGGYEQYF. The CDR3 coding sequence is TGTGCCAGCAGCTTAATGGCGGGGGGCTACGAGCAGTACTTC.

This chain links TRBV10-3 with TRBJ1-1, with unresolved D. V lost 10 bases and J lost 1, with 7 bases in between. The length of the CDR3 is 11 residues. The germline V gene has CDR1 ENHRY and CDR2 SYGVKD. This CDR3 is CATTENTEAFF. The CDR3, as DNA: TGTGCCACCACAGAGAACACTGAAGCTTTCTTT.

The chain employs TRBV9 and TRBJ1-3; TRBD1 might be the D (6 bases). The V gene's germline CDR1 is SGDLS and CDR2 YYNGEE. The V end lost 0 bases, the J end lost 3 bases, and 16 bases lay between the germline ends. The length of the CDR3 is 17 residues. The CDR3 coding sequence is TGTGCCAGCAGCGTAGAGGACAGCACGACATATGGAAACACCATATATTTT. Translated, it gives CASSVEDSTTYGNTIYF.

The chain has TRBV14 and TRBJ2-2; either TRBD1 or TRBD2 may supply D (5 bases each). This CDR3 spans 16 amino acids. V lost 3 bases and J lost 7, with 18 bases in between. The germline gives CDR1 SGHDN, CDR2 FVKESK. The CDR3 DNA follows: TGTGCCAGCAGCCAGGGACGACTTTTTACTGGCGGGGAGCTGTTTTTT. The encoded protein is CASSQGRLFTGGELFF.

This clone was detected only once. V and J are TRBV5-1 and TRBJ1-4; tentative D call: TRBD1 (5 bases). The CDR3 spans 12 residues. CDR1 SGHRS and CDR2 YFSETQ come from the germline V gene. V lost 3 bases and J 7 bases, leaving 7 bases between the germline ends. CDR3 amino acids: CASSSTAEKLFF. CDR3 nucleotide sequence: TGCGCCAGCAGCTCGACAGCTGAAAAACTGTTTTTT.

The chain recombines TRBV7-2 with TRBJ2-1, with 12 bases identical to TRBD2. The CDR3 has 15 amino acids. The germline CDR1 and CDR2 sequences are SGHTA and FQGNSA. The ends lost 5 bases at V and 6 bases at J; junction bases unmatched: 5. The CDR3 reads CASSTLAGGSNEQFF. CDR3 coding DNA: TGTGCCAGCAGCACACTAGCGGGGGGTAGCAATGAGCAGTTCTTC.

The chain has TRBV4-1 and TRBJ1-2; D is undetermined. This CDR3 is built from 15 residues. V was trimmed by 0 bases and J by 4 bases, leaving 12 bases between them. Germline V CDR1 and CDR2: MGHRA, YSYEKL. The CDR3 sequence: CASSQEGREGYGYTF. The CDR3 DNA is TGCGCCAGCAGCCAAGAGGGGAGGGAAGGCTATGGCTACACCTTC.

V usage is TRBV7-3 and J usage is TRBJ1-4, with D possibly matching TRBD1 (6 bases). Per the germline V gene, CDR1 is SGHTA and CDR2 is FQGTGA. The CDR3 sequence is 22 residues long. V lost 5 bases, J lost 0 bases, and 31 bases lay in between. CDR3 in amino acids: CASSNNHRGLQVDEATNEKLFF. In nucleotides, the CDR3 is TGTGCCAGCAGCAATAATCACCGGGGGCTTCAGGTAGACGAGGCAACTAATGAAAAACTGTTTTTT. The full variable domain, completed using reference TRBV7-3 and TRBJ1-4, is GAGVSQTPSNKVTEKGKYVELRCDPISGHTALYWYRQSLGQGPEFLIYFQGTGAADDSGLPNDRFFAVRPEGSVSTLKIQRTERGDSAVYLCASSNNHRGLQVDEATNEKLFFGSGTQLSVL.

This chain connects TRBV7-9 to TRBJ2-3; 10 nucleotides agree with TRBD1. CDR1 SEHNR and CDR2 FQNEAQ come from the germline V gene (reference sequence). V was clipped by 3 bases and J by 11 bases; unmatched bases: 14. This CDR3 comprises 16 residues. CDR3 sequence: CASSFGPGQGHPGQYF. For the CDR3, the DNA is TGTGCCAGCAGCTTCGGTCCGGGACAGGGGCACCCGGGGCAGTATTTT.

The V call is TRBV5-1, the J call TRBJ1-6; 7 positions agree with TRBD1. This CDR3 is built from 12 residues. Germline CDR1 and CDR2: SGHRS and YFSETQ. The ends lost 5 bases at V and 11 bases at J; junction bases unmatched: 4. The CDR3 protein is CASRQGRAPLHF. CDR3 in DNA: TGCGCCAGCAGACAGGGGCGTGCACCCCTCCACTTT. The full variable domain, completed using reference TRBV5-1 and TRBJ1-6, is KAGVTQTPRYLIKTRGQQVTLSCSPISGHRSVSWYQQTPGQGLQFLFEYFSETQRNKGNFPGRFSGRQFSNSRSEMNVSTLELGDSALYLCASRQGRAPLHFGNGTRLTVT.

This chain joins TRBV7-9 and TRBJ2-5; 11 positions agree with TRBD2. With V trimmed by 1 base and J by 5 bases, 12 bases remained unmatched. The CDR3 totals 18 residues. The germline CDR1 and CDR2 sequences are SEHNR and FQNEAQ (reference sequence). CDR3 nucleotides: TGTGCCAGCAGCTTAGGCCTAGCGGGGGGCTCAGGGTCTGAGACCCAGTACTTC. The encoded protein is CASSLGLAGGSGSETQYF.

This rearrangement joins TRBV30 to TRBJ2-5; D gene ambiguous. The length of the CDR3 is 14 residues. Trimming took 5 bases from V and 2 from J, leaving 15 bases between them. Germline loops: CDR1 GTSNPN, CDR2 SVGIG (reference sequence). In DNA, the CDR3 is TGTGCCTGGGCCCGCAACGGCATTCAAGAGACCCAGTACTTC. Translating it yields CAWARNGIQETQYF.

The V gene is TRBV24-1, the J gene TRBJ2-2, with unresolved D. Germline assignment: CDR1 KGHDR and CDR2 SFDVKD. The CDR3 totals 15 residues. The V end was cut by 6 bases, the J end by 2 bases, with 12 bases between. This CDR3 is CATSRVGSNTGELFF. The DNA for the CDR3 is TGTGCCACCAGTCGGGTGGGGTCCAACACCGGGGAGCTGTTTTTT.

This clone was found once. The V gene is TRBV6-2 or TRBV6-3, the J gene TRBJ1-6, with TRBD1 as a possible D gene (5 bases). Germline CDR1 reads MNHEY; CDR2 reads SVGEGT. The CDR3 spans 14 residues. V dropped 5 bases and J dropped 5 bases, with 10 bases sitting between them. The CDR3 reads CASSAGRHNSPLHF. As DNA, the CDR3 is TGTGCCAGCAGTGCGGGACGGCATAATTCACCCCTCCACTTT.

This chain links TRBV15 with TRBJ2-1, with 8 bases aligning to TRBD2. The CDR3 has 17 amino acids. Germline V lookup: CDR1 LNHNV, CDR2 YYDKDF (reference sequence). The V and J ends lost 0 bases and 1 base, in that order; junction bases with no gene match: 5. The CDR3 DNA follows: TGTGCCACCAGCAGAGAGTTTCGGGGGGGATCCTACAATGAGCAGTTCTTC. It encodes CATSREFRGGSYNEQFF.

The rearrangement links TRBV6-5 to TRBJ1-1, with unresolved D. This CDR3 region has 13 residues. Trimming left V 2 bases short and J 4 bases short, with 8 bases between. Germline assignment: CDR1 MNHEY and CDR2 SVGAGI. CDR3 residues: CASSYGVGTEAFF. In nucleotides, the CDR3 is TGTGCCAGCAGTTACGGGGTTGGCACTGAAGCTTTCTTT.

The rearrangement uses TRBV9 and TRBJ2-5, with unresolved D. V was cut by 4 bases and J by 4 bases, with 11 bases left in between. The CDR3 has 13 residues. Germline V gene lookup returns CDR1 SGDLS and CDR2 YYNGEE. CDR3 sequence reads: CASSQLGGETQYF. In DNA form, the CDR3 reads TGTGCCAGCAGCCAGCTGGGCGGAGAGACCCAGTACTTC.

This clone was seen only once. This rearrangement joins TRBV28 to TRBJ1-5; D is uncertain. The germline V gene has CDR1 MDHEN and CDR2 SYDVKM. The V gene lost 2 bases and the J gene lost 9 bases, with 8 bases spanning the gap. The CDR3 is 12 amino acids. Written as DNA, the CDR3 is TGTGCCAGCAGTTTACGAGAGAGGCCCCAGCATTTT. Protein product: CASSLRERPQHF.

The V call is TRBV4-3, the J call TRBJ2-7; either TRBD1 or TRBD2 may fit D (6 bases each). The V gene's germline CDR1 is LGHNA and CDR2 YSLEER. This CDR3 region has 17 residues. Deletions cut 1 base from V and 0 bases from J, with 16 bases between. The CDR3 coding sequence is TGCGCCAGCAGCCAAGTGAACCCTGAGGGGGGCTCCTACGAGCAGTACTTC. This encodes CASSQVNPEGGSYEQYF.

The rearrangement links TRBV5-4 to TRBJ2-2; 7 positions agree with TRBD2. Looked up from germline, CDR1 is SGHNT and CDR2 is YYREEE (reference sequence). CDR3 length: 15 residues. V dropped 1 base and J dropped 3; count of bases not matched to a gene: 3. CDR3 loop: CASSLYTSDTGELFF. The CDR3 DNA reads TGTGCCAGCAGCTTGTACACTAGCGACACCGGGGAGCTGTTTTTT.

The CDR3 spells CASSTGTAGQFF. The CDR3 bases are TGTGCCAGCAGTACCGGGACAGCGGGGCAGTTCTTC. The rearrangement uses TRBV12-3 or TRBV12-4 and TRBJ2-1, with D tentatively TRBD1 (7 bases). V gave up 5 bases and J gave up 12 bases, with 14 bases separating them. The CDR3 consists of 12 residues.

The CDR3 DNA is TGTGCCAGCAGGGGAGGGACTTACGCCTCCTACGAGCAGTACTTC. Translating it yields CASRGGTYASYEQYF. The chain links TRBV28 to TRBJ2-7, with TRBD2 matching over 7 bases. Germline V gene lookup returns CDR1 MDHEN and CDR2 SYDVKM. The J segment lost 0 bases and the V segment lost 6 bases, leaving 8 bases of the junction unmatched. The CDR3 is 15 amino acids.

The chain uses TRBV6-2 or TRBV6-3 and TRBJ1-5; TRBD1 agrees at 7 bases. Germline assignment: CDR1 MNHEY and CDR2 SVGEGT. CDR3 length: 16 amino acids. Trimming at V came to 4 bases and at J to 0 bases, leaving 6 bases not matched to a gene. CDR3 region: CASSFPQGVSNQPQHF. CDR3 nucleotide sequence: TGTGCCAGCAGTTTTCCGCAGGGGGTTAGCAATCAGCCCCAGCATTTT.

The V gene is TRBV7-9, the J gene TRBJ2-7; no clear D gene. CDR3 length: 14 residues. V dropped 4 bases and J dropped 3 bases, with 13 bases sitting between them. CDR1 is SEHNR, CDR2 FQNEAQ, per germline (reference sequence). The CDR3 is CASSSIDWDYEQYF. In DNA form, the CDR3 reads TGTGCCAGCAGCTCAATTGACTGGGACTACGAGCAGTACTTC.